This TCR beta chain was identified during a study of blood T cell repertoires in COVID-19. Background on the study: The cDNA or gDNA used as material had been derived from T cells, B-cell-depleted T cells, or PBMCs.

Looked up from germline, CDR1 is KGHSH and CDR2 is LQKENI. With V trimmed by 3 bases and J by 1 base, 5 bases remained unmatched. The CDR3 runs 16 residues. TCRdb's table, derived via immunoSEQ multiplex PCR, lists solely in-frame clones and lacks some. The sample yields over 100,000 clones, roughly 90% seen once. The rearrangement joins TRBV18 to TRBJ2-1; 8 positions match TRBD1. Material for sequencing was peripheral blood. This receptor was taken from a human donor in a cohort sampled during active COVID-19. CDR3 residues: CASSPDRVGSYNEQFF. CDR3 nucleotide sequence: TGTGCCAGCTCACCGGACAGGGTTGGATCCTACAATGAGCAGTTCTTC.